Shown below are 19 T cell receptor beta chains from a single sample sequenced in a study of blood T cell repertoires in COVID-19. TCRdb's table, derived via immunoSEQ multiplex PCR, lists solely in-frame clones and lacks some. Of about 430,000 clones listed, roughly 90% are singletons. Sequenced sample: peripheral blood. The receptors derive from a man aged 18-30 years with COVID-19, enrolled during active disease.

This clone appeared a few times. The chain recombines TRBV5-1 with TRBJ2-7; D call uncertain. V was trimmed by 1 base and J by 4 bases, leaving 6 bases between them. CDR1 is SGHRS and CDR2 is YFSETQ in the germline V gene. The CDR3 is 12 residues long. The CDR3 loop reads CASSLRGYEQYF. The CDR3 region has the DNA TGCGCCAGCAGCTTGAGAGGATACGAGCAGTACTTC.

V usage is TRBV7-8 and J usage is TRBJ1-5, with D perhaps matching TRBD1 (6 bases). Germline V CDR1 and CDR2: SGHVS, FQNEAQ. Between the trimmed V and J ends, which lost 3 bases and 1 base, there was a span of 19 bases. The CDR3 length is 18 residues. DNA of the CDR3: TGTGCCAGCAGCTTTGGGGCAGGGGTGGTTGGGAGCAATCAGCCCCAGCATTTT. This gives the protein CASSFGAGVVGSNQPQHF.

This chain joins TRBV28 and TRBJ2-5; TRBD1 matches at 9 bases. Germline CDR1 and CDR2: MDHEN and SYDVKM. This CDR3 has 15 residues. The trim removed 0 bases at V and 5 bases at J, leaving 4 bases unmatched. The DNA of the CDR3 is TGTGCCAGCAGTTTATGGGGACAGGGCGGGGAGACCCAGTACTTC. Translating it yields CASSLWGQGGETQYF.

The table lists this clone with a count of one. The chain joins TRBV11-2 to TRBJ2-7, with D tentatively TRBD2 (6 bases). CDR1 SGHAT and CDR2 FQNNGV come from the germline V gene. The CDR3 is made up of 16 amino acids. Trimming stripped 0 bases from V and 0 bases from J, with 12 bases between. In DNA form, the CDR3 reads TGTGCCAGCAGCTTAGATGCAGCGGGCCTCTCCTACGAGCAGTACTTC. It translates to CASSLDAAGLSYEQYF.

CDR3 residues: CAISAFAGAYEQYF. In DNA form, the CDR3 reads TGTGCCATCAGCGCCTTCGCGGGAGCCTACGAGCAGTACTTC. The V gene is TRBV10-3, the J gene TRBJ2-7; the match to TRBD2 covers 7 bases. This CDR3 contains 14 residues. V lost 6 bases and J lost 2; bases outside the gene matches: 7. Per the germline V gene, CDR1 is ENHRY and CDR2 is SYGVKD.

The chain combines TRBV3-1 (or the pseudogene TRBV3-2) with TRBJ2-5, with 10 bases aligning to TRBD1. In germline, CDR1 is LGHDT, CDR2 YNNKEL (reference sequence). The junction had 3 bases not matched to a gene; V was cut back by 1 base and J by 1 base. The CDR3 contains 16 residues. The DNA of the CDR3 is TGTGCCAGCAGCCAAGGTCGACAGGGGGCCCAAGAGACCCAGTACTTC. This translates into CASSQGRQGAQETQYF.

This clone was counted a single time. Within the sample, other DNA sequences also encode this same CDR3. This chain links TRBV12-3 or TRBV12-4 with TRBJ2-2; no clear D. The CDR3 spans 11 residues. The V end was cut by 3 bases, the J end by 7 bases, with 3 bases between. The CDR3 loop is CASSFSGELFF. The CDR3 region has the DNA TGTGCCAGCAGTTTCAGCGGGGAGCTGTTTTTT.

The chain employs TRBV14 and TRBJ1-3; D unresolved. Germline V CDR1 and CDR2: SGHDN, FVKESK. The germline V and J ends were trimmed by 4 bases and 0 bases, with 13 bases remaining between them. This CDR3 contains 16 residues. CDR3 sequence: CASSPLLRVSGNTIYF. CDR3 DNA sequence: TGTGCCAGCAGCCCCCTCTTGAGAGTCTCTGGAAACACCATATATTTT.

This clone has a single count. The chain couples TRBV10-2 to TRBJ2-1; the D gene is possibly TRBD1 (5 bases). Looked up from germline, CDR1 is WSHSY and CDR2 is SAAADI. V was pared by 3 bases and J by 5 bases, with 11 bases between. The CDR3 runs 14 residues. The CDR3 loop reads CASSDFPGHNEQFF. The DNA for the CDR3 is TGCGCCAGCAGTGACTTCCCAGGGCACAATGAGCAGTTCTTC.

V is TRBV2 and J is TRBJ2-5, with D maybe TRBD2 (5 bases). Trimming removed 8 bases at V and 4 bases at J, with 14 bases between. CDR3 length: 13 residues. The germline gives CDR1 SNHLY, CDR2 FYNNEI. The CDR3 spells CASAGSRGETQYF. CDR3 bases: TGTGCCAGCGCGGGTAGTCGTGGAGAGACCCAGTACTTC. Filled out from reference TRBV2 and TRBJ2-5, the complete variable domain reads EPEVTQTPSHQVTQMGQEVILRCVPISNHLYFYWYRQILGQKVEFLVSFYNNEISEKSEIFDDQFSVERPDGSNFTLKIRSTKLEDSAMYFCASAGSRGETQYFGPGTRLLVL.

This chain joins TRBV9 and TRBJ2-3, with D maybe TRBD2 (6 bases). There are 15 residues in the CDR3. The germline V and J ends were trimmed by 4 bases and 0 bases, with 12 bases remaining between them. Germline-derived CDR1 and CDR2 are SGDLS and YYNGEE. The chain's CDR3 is CASSTETRSTDTQYF. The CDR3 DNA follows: TGTGCCAGCAGCACAGAGACTAGAAGCACAGATACGCAGTATTTT.

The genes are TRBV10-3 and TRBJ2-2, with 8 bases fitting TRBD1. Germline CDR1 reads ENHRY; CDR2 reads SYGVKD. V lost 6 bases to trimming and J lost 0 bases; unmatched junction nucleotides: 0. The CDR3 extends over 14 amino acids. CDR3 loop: CAIRQGANTGELFF. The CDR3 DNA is TGTGCCATCAGACAGGGGGCGAACACCGGGGAGCTGTTTTTT.

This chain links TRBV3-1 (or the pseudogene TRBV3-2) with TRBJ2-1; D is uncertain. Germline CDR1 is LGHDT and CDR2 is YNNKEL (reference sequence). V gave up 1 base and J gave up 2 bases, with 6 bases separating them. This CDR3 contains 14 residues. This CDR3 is CASSQGVTYNEQFF. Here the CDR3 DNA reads TGTGCCAGCAGCCAAGGTGTAACCTACAATGAGCAGTTCTTC.

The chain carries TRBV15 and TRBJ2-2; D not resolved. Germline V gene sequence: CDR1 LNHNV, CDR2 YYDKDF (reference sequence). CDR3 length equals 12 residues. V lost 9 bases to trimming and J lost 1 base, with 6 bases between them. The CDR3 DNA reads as TGTGCCACAAGACAGAACACCGGGGAGCTGTTTTTT. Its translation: CATRQNTGELFF.

The CDR3 DNA follows: TGTGCCAGCAGTCCCGGAGGGGTTTTGAACGAGCAGTACTTC. Translation: CASSPGGVLNEQYF. The chain recombines TRBV6-5 with TRBJ2-7, with a tentative D call TRBD2 (6 bases). CDR1 and CDR2 (germline): MNHEY, SVGAGI. The CDR3 sequence is 14 residues long. Trimming cost V 5 bases and J 5 bases, with 16 bases left between them.

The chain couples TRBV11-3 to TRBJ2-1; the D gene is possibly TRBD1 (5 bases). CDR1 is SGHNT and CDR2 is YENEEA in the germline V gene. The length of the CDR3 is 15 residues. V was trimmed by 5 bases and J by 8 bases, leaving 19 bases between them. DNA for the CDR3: TGTGCCAGCAGCCCAGGTAGGGGCTACATTGATGAGCAGTTCTTC. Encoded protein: CASSPGRGYIDEQFF.

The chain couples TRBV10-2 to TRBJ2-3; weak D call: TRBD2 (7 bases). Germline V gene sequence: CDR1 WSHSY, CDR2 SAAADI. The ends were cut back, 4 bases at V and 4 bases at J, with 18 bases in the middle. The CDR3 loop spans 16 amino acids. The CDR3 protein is CASSGGLLGGPDTQYF. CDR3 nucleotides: TGCGCCAGCAGTGGGGGACTTTTGGGGGGGCCAGATACGCAGTATTTT.

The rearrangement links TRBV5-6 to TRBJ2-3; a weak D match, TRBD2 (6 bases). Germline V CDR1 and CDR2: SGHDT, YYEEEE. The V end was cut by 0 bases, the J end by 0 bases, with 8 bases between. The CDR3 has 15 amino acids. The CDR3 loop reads CASSLGGDSTDTQYF. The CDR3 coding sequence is TGTGCCAGCAGCTTGGGCGGGGATAGCACAGATACGCAGTATTTT.

The CDR3 sequence: CASSDDGTASNQPQHF. The CDR3 DNA reads TGTGCCAGCAGCGATGACGGGACAGCGAGCAATCAGCCCCAGCATTTT. The chain employs TRBV5-5 and TRBJ1-5, with TRBD1 identical over 7 bases. Germline CDR1 reads SGHKS; CDR2 reads YYEKEE (reference sequence). There are 16 residues in the CDR3. V lost 4 bases and J lost 1; bases outside the gene matches: 8.